This T cell receptor beta chain is from a study of chemoradiotherapy in HPV16-positive cancers. Study-level background: Candidate HPV-specific T-cell clones and common TCR motifs came from functional assays in a couple of HPV16-positive patients.

Study-wide results and limits: HPV-specific T cells were functionally defined from only a couple of HPV16-positive patients. Better recurrence-free survival went with HPV-responsive T-cell expansion in HPV16-positive patients. Candidate HPV-specific clones and E7-related TCR motifs grew in tumor during treatment.

About this clone itself: Its antigen remains unidentified.

Assay used: immunoSEQ multiplex PCR; TCRdb lists only in-frame clones, some missing. The sample gives 20,000 to 25,000 clones, about 90% of which show up once; 2.3% is in the top ten. V dropped 4 bases and J dropped 7 bases, with 17 bases sitting between them. Germline CDR1 reads SGHRS; CDR2 reads YFSETQ. The CDR3 is 14 residues long. Sequencing was performed on blood, taken from a patient who underwent chemoradiotherapy. This chain joins TRBV5-1 and TRBJ1-2; a weak D match, TRBD1 (5 bases). This sequence was found in a human donor with HPV-associated anogenital cancer. Here the CDR3 DNA reads TGCGCCAGCAGCCGGGGGACGGTGGAGGGTGGCTACACCTTC. It codes for CASSRGTVEGGYTF. Together with reference TRBV5-1 and TRBJ1-2, the CDR3 gives the full variable domain: KAGVTQTPRYLIKTRGQQVTLSCSPISGHRSVSWYQQTPGQGLQFLFEYFSETQRNKGNFPGRFSGRQFSNSRSEMNVSTLELGDSALYLCASSRGTVEGGYTFGSGTRLTVV.